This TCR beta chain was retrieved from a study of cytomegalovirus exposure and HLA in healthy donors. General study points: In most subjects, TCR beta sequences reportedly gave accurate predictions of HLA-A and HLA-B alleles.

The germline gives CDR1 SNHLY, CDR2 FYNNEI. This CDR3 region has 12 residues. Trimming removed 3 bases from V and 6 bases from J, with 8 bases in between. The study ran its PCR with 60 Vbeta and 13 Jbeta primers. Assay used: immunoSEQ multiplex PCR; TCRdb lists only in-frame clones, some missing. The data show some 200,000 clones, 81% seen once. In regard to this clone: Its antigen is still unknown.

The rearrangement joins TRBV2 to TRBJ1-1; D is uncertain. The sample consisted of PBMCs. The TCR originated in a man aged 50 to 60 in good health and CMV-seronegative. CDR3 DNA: TGTGCCAGCAGTGATCGGAGACCTGAAGCTTTCTTT. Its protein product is CASSDRRPEAFF.